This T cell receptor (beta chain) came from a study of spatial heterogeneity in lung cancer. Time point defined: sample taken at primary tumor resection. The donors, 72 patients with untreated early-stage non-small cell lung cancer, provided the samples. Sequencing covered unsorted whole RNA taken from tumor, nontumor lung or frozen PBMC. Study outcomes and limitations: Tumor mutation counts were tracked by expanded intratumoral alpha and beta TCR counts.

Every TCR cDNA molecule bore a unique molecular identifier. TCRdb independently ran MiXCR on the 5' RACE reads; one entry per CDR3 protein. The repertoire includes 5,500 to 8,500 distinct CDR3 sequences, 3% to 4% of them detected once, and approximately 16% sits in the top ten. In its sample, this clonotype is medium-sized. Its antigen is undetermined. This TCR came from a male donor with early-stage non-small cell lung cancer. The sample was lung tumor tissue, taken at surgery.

The CDR3 sequence: CSGGQATDTQYF. The CDR3 region has the DNA TGCAGCGGAGGACAGGCTACAGATACGCAGTATTTT. The chain links TRBV29-1 to TRBJ2-3, with 7 nucleotides matching TRBD1. J was trimmed by 3 bases and V by 7 bases; bases with no gene match: 4. Looked up from germline, CDR1 is SQVTM and CDR2 is ANQGSEA. The CDR3 covers 12 residues.